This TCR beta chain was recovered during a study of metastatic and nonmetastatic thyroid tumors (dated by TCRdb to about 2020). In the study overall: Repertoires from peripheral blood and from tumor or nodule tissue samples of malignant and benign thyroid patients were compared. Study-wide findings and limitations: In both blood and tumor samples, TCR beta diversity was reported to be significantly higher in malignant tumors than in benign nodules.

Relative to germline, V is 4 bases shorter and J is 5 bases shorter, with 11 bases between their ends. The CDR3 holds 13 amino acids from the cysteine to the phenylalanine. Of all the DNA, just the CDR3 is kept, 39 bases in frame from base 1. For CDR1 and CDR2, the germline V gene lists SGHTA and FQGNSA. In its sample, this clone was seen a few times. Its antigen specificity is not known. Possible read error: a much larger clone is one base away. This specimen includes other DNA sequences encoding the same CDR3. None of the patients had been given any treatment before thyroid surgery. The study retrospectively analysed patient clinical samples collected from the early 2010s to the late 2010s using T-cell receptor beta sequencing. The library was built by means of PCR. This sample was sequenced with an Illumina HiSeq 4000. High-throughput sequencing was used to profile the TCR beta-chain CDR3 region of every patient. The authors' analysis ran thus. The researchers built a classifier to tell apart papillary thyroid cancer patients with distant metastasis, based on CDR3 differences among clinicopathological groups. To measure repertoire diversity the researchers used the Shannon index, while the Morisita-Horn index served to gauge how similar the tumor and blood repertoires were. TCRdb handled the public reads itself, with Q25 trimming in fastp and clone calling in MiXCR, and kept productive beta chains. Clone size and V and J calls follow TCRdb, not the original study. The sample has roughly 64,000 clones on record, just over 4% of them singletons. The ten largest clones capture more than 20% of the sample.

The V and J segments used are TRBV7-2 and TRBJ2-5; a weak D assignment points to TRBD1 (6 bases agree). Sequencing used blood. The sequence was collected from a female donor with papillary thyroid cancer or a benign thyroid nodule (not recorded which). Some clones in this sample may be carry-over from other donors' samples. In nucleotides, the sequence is TGTGCCAGCAGCTACACAGGGAGTGAGACCCAGTACTTC. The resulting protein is CASSYTGSETQYF.